What follows describes a single T cell receptor (beta chain). What it binds is unknown. The immunoSEQ assay amplified TCRB CDR3 from up to 2 ug DNA. Assay: immunoSEQ multiplex PCR; the TCRdb copy retains only in-frame clones and omits some. Of 91,000 or so clones listed, 75% to 90% are singletons. Germline V gene lookup returns CDR1 SGHAT and CDR2 FQNNGV. The CDR3 is 15 residues long. Trimming took 4 bases from V and 5 from J, leaving 17 bases between them. Time point denoted: after dendritic cell vaccination, including at tumor progression/relapse. The data originate from a study of glioma-infiltrating T cells after dendritic cell vaccination. About the study: Patients received autologous tumor lysate-pulsed dendritic cell vaccination between about 2003 and 2013. Regarding the study as a whole: Few patients contributed both blood and tumor specimens. No direct clonality-survival link was found; a diverse polyclonal response may matter.

Specimen: blood, collected after dendritic cell vaccination. The chain links TRBV11-2 to TRBJ1-2; the D gene is possibly TRBD1 (5 bases). The clonotype was recovered from a human donor with glioblastoma. The CDR3: CASSSREGIGYGYTF. CDR3 DNA: TGTGCCAGCAGCTCGCGGGAGGGGATTGGGTATGGCTACACCTTC.